This passage covers 22 T cell receptor beta chains from one sample sequenced in a study of cytomegalovirus exposure and HLA in healthy donors. Sequencing used immunoSEQ multiplex PCR; TCRdb keeps in-frame clones, though not all of them. The sample lists tens of thousands of clones, just under 95% occurring once. The material sequenced was PBMCs. These receptor sequences come from a man aged 18-30 years in good health and CMV-seronegative.

CDR3 amino acids: CASSPGGRGNQPQHF. The DNA of the CDR3 is TGTGCCAGCAGCCCAGGGGGCCGGGGCAATCAGCCCCAGCATTTT. The chain combines TRBV4-2 with TRBJ1-5, with 8 bases identical to TRBD1. CDR3 length: 15 amino acids. The V gene's germline CDR1 is LGHNA and CDR2 YNFKEQ. Trimming at V came to 4 bases and at J to 2 bases, leaving 4 bases not matched to a gene.

The J gene is TRBJ2-1, the V gene TRBV5-4; tentative D call: TRBD2 (5 bases). V was trimmed by 4 bases and J by 7 bases, leaving 15 bases between them. This CDR3 region has 14 residues. Per the germline V gene, CDR1 is SGHNT and CDR2 is YYREEE (reference sequence). As DNA, the CDR3 is TGTGCCAGCAGCCTTGGGGTCCGAGGGAATGAGCAGTTCTTC. Its translation: CASSLGVRGNEQFF.

The CDR3 spells CASSFSSSYNEQFF. CDR3 DNA: TGTGCCAGCAGCTTCTCTAGCTCCTACAATGAGCAGTTCTTC. The chain joins TRBV11-3 to TRBJ2-1; D ambiguous. Trimming shortened V by 3 bases and J by 0 bases, and 6 bases separated the two germline ends. Per the germline V gene, CDR1 is SGHNT and CDR2 is YENEEA. This CDR3 contains 14 residues.

This chain joins TRBV5-8 and TRBJ1-5; D gene ambiguous. The CDR3 totals 14 residues. The germline gives CDR1 SGHTS, CDR2 YDEGEE. Trimming left V 4 bases short and J 7 bases short, with 15 bases between. CDR3 in DNA: TGTGCCAGCAGCCTCCCGACCCCCGGGCAGCCCCAGCATTTT. Translation: CASSLPTPGQPQHF.

The rearrangement uses TRBV28 and TRBJ1-2; 10 nucleotides match TRBD1. Germline V gene data show CDR1 as MDHEN and CDR2 as SYDVKM. The junction had 5 bases not matched to a gene; V was cut back by 6 bases and J by 7 bases. The length of the CDR3 is 13 residues. CDR3 nucleotide sequence: TGTGCCAGCAGAAGACAGGGGGCGTTTGGCTACACCTTC. Its translation: CASRRQGAFGYTF.

The rearrangement links TRBV19 to TRBJ1-5, with D maybe TRBD1 (5 bases). V dropped 5 bases and J dropped 3 bases, with 11 bases sitting between them. CDR1 is LNHDA and CDR2 is SQIVND in the germline V gene (reference sequence). The CDR3 is made up of 14 amino acids. For the CDR3, the DNA is TGTGCCAGTAGTCCCGGACATCACAATCAGCCCCAGCATTTT. Translation gives CASSPGHHNQPQHF.

The genes are TRBV5-1 and TRBJ1-5; 8 bases agree with TRBD1. Germline trimming cut 4 bases from V and 9 bases from J; bases unmatched to any gene: 9. The CDR3 consists of 14 residues. CDR1 is SGHRS and CDR2 is YFSETQ in the germline V gene. The CDR3 reads CASSPTGAGGPQHF. For the CDR3, the DNA is TGCGCCAGCAGCCCGACAGGGGCCGGGGGGCCCCAGCATTTT.

The rearrangement joins TRBV5-1 to TRBJ1-4; 7 bases agree with TRBD1. This CDR3 region has 15 residues. Germline-derived CDR1 and CDR2 are SGHRS and YFSETQ. V dropped 6 bases and J dropped 2; count of bases not matched to a gene: 7. CDR3 in amino acids: CASTLWGQTNEKLFF. The CDR3 DNA is TGCGCCAGCACCCTCTGGGGACAGACTAATGAAAAACTGTTTTTT.

The rearrangement joins TRBV7-2 to TRBJ1-2; D unclear. Trimming shortened V by 1 base and J by 4 bases, and 10 bases separated the two germline ends. The CDR3 is 14 amino acids. The germline V gene has CDR1 SGHTA and CDR2 FQGNSA. The CDR3 loop reads CASSLEAQLYGYTF. DNA of the CDR3: TGTGCCAGCAGCTTAGAGGCACAGCTCTATGGCTACACCTTC.

This chain uses TRBV11-3 with TRBJ2-5; D possibly corresponds to TRBD2 (6 bases). This CDR3 contains 16 residues. The germline gives CDR1 SGHNT, CDR2 YENEEA. V was trimmed by 5 bases and J by 4 bases, leaving 20 bases between them. Here the CDR3 reads CASSRTSLLASETQYF. Written as DNA, the CDR3 is TGTGCCAGCAGCCGCACGTCTCTGCTAGCGTCAGAGACCCAGTACTTC.

V and J are TRBV5-1 and TRBJ2-7; maybe TRBD2 (6 bases). V shed 2 bases and J shed 5 bases, with 11 bases lying between them. CDR1 is SGHRS and CDR2 is YFSETQ in the germline V gene. The CDR3 is made up of 13 amino acids. The CDR3 nucleotides read TGCGCCAGCAGCTTTCAGGGAGGCAACGAGCAGTACTTC. Translation: CASSFQGGNEQYF.

This CDR3 reads CASSLPAGGPTDTQYF. The CDR3 region has the DNA TGTGCCAGCAGCTTGCCCGCGGGAGGGCCCACAGATACGCAGTATTTT. V usage is TRBV7-3 and J usage is TRBJ2-3, with 9 bases fitting TRBD2. Germline CDR1 SGHTA, CDR2 FQGTGA. The CDR3 consists of 16 residues. Trimming took 3 bases from V and 2 from J; bases not matched to a gene: 6.

V gene TRBV28 combines with J gene TRBJ1-5; D remains unclear. V lost 1 base, J lost 8 bases, and 6 bases lay in between. The CDR3 loop spans 12 amino acids. The germline gives CDR1 MDHEN, CDR2 SYDVKM. In nucleotides, the CDR3 is TGTGCCAGCAGTTTATCAGTTAAGCCCCAGCATTTT. It yields the protein CASSLSVKPQHF. Using reference TRBV28 and TRBJ1-5 for the parts outside the CDR3, the full variable domain is DVKVTQSSRYLVKRTGEKVFLECVQDMDHENMFWYRQDPGLGLRLIYFSYDVKMKEKGDIPEGYSVSREKKERFSLILESASTNQTSMYLCASSLSVKPQHFGDGTRLSIL.

The DNA of the CDR3 is TGTGCCAGCAGTCCTATTAGACAGGGTGAAGCTTTCTTT. Translated: CASSPIRQGEAFF. The genes are TRBV6-1 and TRBJ1-1, with TRBD1 matching 7 bases. This CDR3 region has 13 residues. V was clipped by 5 bases and J by 7 bases; unmatched bases: 7. In germline, CDR1 is MNHNS, CDR2 SASEGT.

The CDR3 loop is CASSLAGTGGYEQYF. The CDR3 coding sequence is TGTGCCAGCAGCTTAGCAGGGACAGGGGGCTACGAGCAGTACTTC. This sequence joins TRBV11-3 and TRBJ2-7; 11 nucleotides line up with TRBD1. Per germline, CDR1 SGHNT and CDR2 YENEEA. The CDR3 sequence is 15 residues long. Trimming cost V 1 base and J 3 bases; bases outside gene matches: 2. The variable domain in full, completed from reference TRBV11-3 and TRBJ2-7, reads EAGVVQSPRYKIIEKKQPVAFWCNPISGHNTLYWYLQNLGQGPELLIRYENEEAVDDSQLPKDRFSAERLKGVDSTLKIQPAELGDSAVYLCASSLAGTGGYEQYFGPGTRLTVT.

V usage is TRBV19 and J usage is TRBJ1-5, with TRBD1 matching over 7 bases. V shed 5 bases and J 5 bases; nucleotides not matched to a gene: 3. This CDR3 is built from 13 residues. Germline V gene lookup returns CDR1 LNHDA and CDR2 SQIVND (reference sequence). As DNA, the CDR3 is TGTGCCAGTAGTCGGGACAGAGATCAGCCCCAGCATTTT. Encoded protein: CASSRDRDQPQHF.

The chain couples TRBV19 to TRBJ2-3; D gene uncertain. The CDR3 is 13 amino acids. Germline V gene data show CDR1 as LNHDA and CDR2 as SQIVND (reference sequence). The V end lost 1 base, the J end lost 6 bases, and 8 bases lay between the germline ends. The CDR3 nucleotides read TGTGCCAGTAGTATAGGCAACGGGGATACGCAGTATTTT. Translation: CASSIGNGDTQYF.

This rearrangement joins TRBV27 to TRBJ2-1, with D maybe TRBD1 (6 bases). The CDR3 is made up of 16 amino acids. Trimming took 3 bases from V and 2 from J, leaving 14 bases between them. Germline V lookup: CDR1 MNHEY, CDR2 SMNVEV (reference sequence). As DNA, the CDR3 is TGTGCCAGCAGTTTCTTAGCACAGGGACCCTACAATGAGCAGTTCTTC. The encoded protein is CASSFLAQGPYNEQFF.

The chain uses TRBV7-6 and TRBJ2-2; weak D call: TRBD1 (5 bases). Germline values: CDR1 SGHVS, CDR2 FNYEAQ. V lost 5 bases, J lost 0 bases, and 7 bases lay in between. CDR3 length: 14 amino acids. The CDR3 coding sequence is TGTGCCAGCAGCAGGACAACGAACACCGGGGAGCTGTTTTTT. Encoded protein: CASSRTTNTGELFF.

The chain is built from TRBV10-3 and TRBJ1-1; 8 nucleotides align to TRBD1. The V gene's germline CDR1 is ENHRY and CDR2 SYGVKD. This CDR3 is built from 14 residues. V was clipped by 7 bases and J by 1 base; unmatched bases: 5. CDR3 sequence reads: CAITVTGANTEAFF. CDR3 DNA sequence: TGTGCCATCACCGTGACAGGGGCGAACACTGAAGCTTTCTTT.

The chain uses TRBV30 and TRBJ1-3; a possible D gene is TRBD1 (6 bases). The CDR3 loop spans 16 amino acids. V was shortened by 3 bases and J by 0 bases, with 15 bases between the two germline ends. The germline V gene encodes CDR1 GTSNPN and CDR2 SVGIG (reference sequence). The DNA of the CDR3 is TGTGCCTGGAGCGTTGGACAGACGAGCTCTGGAAACACCATATATTTT. It yields the protein CAWSVGQTSSGNTIYF.

The chain joins TRBV14 to TRBJ1-1; TRBD1 aligns across 9 bases. This CDR3 is 14 amino acids long. V was pared by 4 bases and J by 6 bases, with 6 bases of the junction left unmatched. In germline, CDR1 is SGHDN, CDR2 FVKESK. In nucleotides, the CDR3 is TGTGCCAGCAGCCCACGACAGGGGGTCGCTGAAGCTTTCTTT. Translation gives CASSPRQGVAEAFF. The variable domain in full, with the rest retrieved from reference TRBV14 and TRBJ1-1, is EAGVTQFPSHSVIEKGQTVTLRCDPISGHDNLYWYRRVMGKEIKFLLHFVKESKQDESGMPNNRFLAERTGGTYSTLKVQPAELEDSGVYFCASSPRQGVAEAFFGQGTRLTVV.